The 17 T cell receptor beta chains below were found in one sample sequenced in a study of T cell responses to AZD1222 COVID-19 vaccine. This table comes from immunoSEQ multiplex PCR, and its TCRdb copy is limited to in-frame clones, with some not included. The sample contains approximately 110,000 clones, around 95% of which appear only once. Sequenced here: peripheral blood, sampled on day 0 of AZD1222 vaccination. The receptors originated from an adult in good health.

The table lists this clone with a few counts. The V gene is TRBV5-6, the J gene TRBJ2-2, with D possibly matching TRBD1 (5 bases). This CDR3 spans 13 amino acids. Deletions cut 3 bases from V and 6 bases from J, with 9 bases between. Germline V gives CDR1 SGHDT, CDR2 YYEEEE. The CDR3 protein is CASSSGAAGELFF. CDR3 nucleotide sequence: TGTGCCAGCAGCTCTGGGGCTGCCGGGGAGCTGTTTTTT.

This sequence joins TRBV7-9 and TRBJ1-1, with D uncertain. Trimming shortened V by 1 base and J by 7 bases, and 16 bases separated the two germline ends. The length of the CDR3 is 15 residues. Per the germline V gene, CDR1 is SEHNR and CDR2 is FQNEAQ (reference sequence). The CDR3 DNA reads TGTGCCAGCAGCTTAGAGCATCCCCCTGGTGGTGAAGCTTTCTTT. Translation gives CASSLEHPPGGEAFF.

The V and J genes are TRBV10-3 and TRBJ2-7; 9 nucleotides line up with TRBD1. After removal of 0 bases from V and 3 bases from J, the junction contained 3 bases not matched to a gene. Germline V gene data show CDR1 as ENHRY and CDR2 as SYGVKD. This CDR3 has 15 amino acids. The CDR3 sequence is CAISESTGGVYEQYF. The DNA of the CDR3 is TGTGCCATCAGTGAGTCAACAGGGGGCGTCTACGAGCAGTACTTC.

The rearrangement links TRBV20-1 to TRBJ2-7; D unresolved. Trimming removed 3 bases from V and 4 bases from J, with 22 bases in between. This CDR3 comprises 16 residues. The germline CDR1 and CDR2 sequences are DFQATT and SNEGSKA (reference sequence). Written as DNA, the CDR3 is TGCAGTGCTAGTCATCCCCCGGAGTGGTCGGATTACGAGCAGTACTTC. Its translation: CSASHPPEWSDYEQYF.

The chain recombines TRBV28 with TRBJ2-7; TRBD1 agrees at 9 bases. The CDR3 is made up of 14 amino acids. Per germline, CDR1 MDHEN and CDR2 SYDVKM. With 6 bases clipped from V and 3 bases from J, the junction kept 6 bases outside the gene matches. This CDR3 reads CASSPLTGGYEQYF. The CDR3 region has the DNA TGTGCCAGCAGCCCACTGACAGGGGGCTACGAGCAGTACTTC.

This chain connects TRBV12-3 or TRBV12-4 to TRBJ1-2; D gene uncertain. The CDR3 loop spans 12 amino acids. V lost 3 bases and J 4 bases, leaving 6 bases between the germline ends. In DNA form, the CDR3 reads TGTGCCAGCAGTTTGTACAGCTATGGCTACACCTTC. The encoded protein is CASSLYSYGYTF.

Written as DNA, the CDR3 is TGTGCCAGCAGTTTACCCGGCCTCCGAGGTAGCCAGCATTTT. This gives the protein CASSLPGLRGSQHF. The rearrangement joins TRBV28 to TRBJ1-5; no definite D call. This CDR3 region has 14 residues. V shed 2 bases and J shed 12 bases, with 17 bases lying between them. CDR1 and CDR2 from the germline V gene are MDHEN and SYDVKM.

The gene calls are TRBV4-1 and TRBJ1-3; possibly TRBD1 for D (5 bases). Trimming removed 4 bases at V and 4 bases at J, with 11 bases between. This CDR3 is 14 amino acids long. Germline V CDR1 and CDR2: MGHRA, YSYEKL. DNA of the CDR3: TGCGCCAGCAGCCCCTCCAGGGTCGGAAACACCATATATTTT. It encodes CASSPSRVGNTIYF.

This chain connects TRBV7-9 to TRBJ1-5; a weak D match, TRBD1 (6 bases). Deletions cut 1 base from V and 0 bases from J, with 13 bases between. Germline V gives CDR1 SEHNR, CDR2 FQNEAQ (reference sequence). This CDR3 comprises 17 residues. CDR3 DNA: TGTGCCAGCAGCTTAGATGGGATGGGGGCTAGCAATCAGCCCCAGCATTTT. Amino acid sequence: CASSLDGMGASNQPQHF.

The J gene is TRBJ2-1, the V gene TRBV29-1, with 11 nucleotides matching TRBD1. V trimming: 7 bases; J trimming: 7 bases; junction bases outside the gene matches: 12. The CDR3 has 15 amino acids. Germline V gene lookup returns CDR1 SQVTM and CDR2 ANQGSEA. The DNA of the CDR3 is TGCAGCGCATGGACAGGGGGCTTATTGGGGAATGAGCAGTTCTTC. This translates into CSAWTGGLLGNEQFF.

The CDR3 nucleotides read TGTGCCAGCAGACAAACCGGGACTAGCGGGAGGAGCCTTGATACGCAGTATTTT. Translation: CASRQTGTSGRSLDTQYF. V usage is TRBV27 and J usage is TRBJ2-3, with TRBD2 matching 15 bases. CDR1 MNHEY and CDR2 SMNVEV come from the germline V gene (reference sequence). Unmatched junction bases numbered 13, after V lost 6 bases and J lost 6 bases. The CDR3 spans 18 residues.

V is TRBV5-4 and J is TRBJ1-2; TRBD1 matches 9 bases. Unmatched junction bases numbered 9, after V lost 2 bases and J lost 7 bases. Germline V CDR1 and CDR2: SGHNT, YYREEE (reference sequence). The CDR3 totals 15 residues. CDR3 amino acids: CASSFRDRAASGYTF. DNA of the CDR3: TGTGCCAGCAGCTTCCGGGACAGGGCCGCGAGTGGCTACACCTTC. The variable domain in full, with the rest retrieved from reference TRBV5-4 and TRBJ1-2, is ETGVTQSPTHLIKTRGQQVTLRCSSQSGHNTVSWYQQALGQGPQFIFQYYREEENGRGNFPPRFSGLQFPNYSSELNVNALELDDSALYLCASSFRDRAASGYTFGSGTRLTVV.

This clone was picked up one time. V usage is TRBV7-2 and J usage is TRBJ1-6; D may be TRBD1 (5 bases). V was cut by 4 bases and J by 7 bases, with 14 bases left in between. The CDR3 extends over 15 amino acids. The germline gives CDR1 SGHTA, CDR2 FQGNSA. The CDR3, as DNA: TGTGCCAGCAGCTACACCCGGGACGGAAATTCACCCCTCCACTTT. Residues: CASSYTRDGNSPLHF.

The chain is built from TRBV19 and TRBJ2-7, with 7 nucleotides matching TRBD1. Germline CDR1 reads LNHDA; CDR2 reads SQIVND (reference sequence). The CDR3 is 13 residues long. Trimming at V came to 10 bases and at J to 0 bases, leaving 6 bases not matched to a gene. CDR3 coding DNA: TGTGCCACCAGGGACAGATACTCCTACGAGCAGTACTTC. Translating gives CATRDRYSYEQYF.

The sample holds one count of this clone. The chain has TRBV5-4 and TRBJ2-1; a possible D gene is TRBD1 (6 bases). V was clipped by 2 bases and J by 3 bases, with 12 bases between them. The length of the CDR3 is 15 residues. CDR1 is SGHNT, CDR2 YYREEE, per germline (reference sequence). CDR3 nucleotide sequence: TGTGCCAGCAGCTTCTACAGGGAGATCTACAATGAGCAGTTCTTC. This sequence encodes CASSFYREIYNEQFF.

The chain carries TRBV6-5 and TRBJ1-1; TRBD1 is a possible D gene (6 bases). Per the germline V gene, CDR1 is MNHEY and CDR2 is SVGAGI. The length of the CDR3 is 16 residues. Trimming took off 4 bases at V and 0 bases at J, with 15 bases between the two ends. The CDR3 region is CASSSPGGGMNTEAFF. The CDR3 DNA sequence: TGTGCCAGCAGTTCCCCCGGGGGGGGCATGAACACTGAAGCTTTCTTT.

V usage is TRBV28 and J usage is TRBJ2-5; TRBD2 aligns across 7 bases. The CDR3 has 12 amino acids. From germline, CDR1 is MDHEN and CDR2 SYDVKM. V shed 8 bases and J 5 bases; nucleotides not matched to a gene: 5. This CDR3 is CASGRELETQYF. CDR3 nucleotide sequence: TGTGCCAGCGGGCGGGAGTTGGAGACCCAGTACTTC.